These T cell receptor beta chains were read from a single sample in a study of T cells expressing NK-cell markers. TCRdb reprocessed the 5' RACE reads and keeps a single row for each CDR3 protein, giving no DNA. Here the sample table reports 300,000 to 450,000 distinct CDR3 sequences. The sequenced sample consisted of blood T cells: a sorted CD56 or NKG2C T cell subset, CD4+ or CD8+ T cells, or bulk PBMC T cells (not recorded which). These receptors all stem from a man aged 18-70 years in good health. Both conserved end residues are part of each CDR3.

CDR3aa	v_gene	j_gene
CASSQIWDRDSYGYTF	TRBV14	TRBJ1-2
CASSLAESSDTQYF	TRBV3-1	TRBJ2-3
CASSLAAGGGRPQHF	TRBV5-5	TRBJ1-5
CASKDRERNTEAFF	TRBV19	TRBJ1-1
CASSWDGNQPQHF	TRBV5-1	TRBJ1-5
CASSRGEGNGYTF	TRBV7-9	TRBJ1-2
CASGSRLGSYEQYF	TRBV12-5	TRBJ2-7
CASSLHLRLAGTYEQYF	TRBV28	TRBJ2-7
CASSSTGASREQYF	TRBV27	TRBJ2-7
CASGTPGQTETQYF	TRBV12-5	TRBJ2-5